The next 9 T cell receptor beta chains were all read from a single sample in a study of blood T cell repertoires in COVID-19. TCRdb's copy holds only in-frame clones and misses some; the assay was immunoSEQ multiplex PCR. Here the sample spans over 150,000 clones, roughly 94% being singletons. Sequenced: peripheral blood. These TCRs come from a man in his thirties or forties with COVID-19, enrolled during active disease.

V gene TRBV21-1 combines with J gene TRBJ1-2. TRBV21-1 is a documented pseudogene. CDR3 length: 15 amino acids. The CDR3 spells CASSKRRGSDYGYTF. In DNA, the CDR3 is TGTGCCAGCAGCAAAAGAAGAGGGTCTGACTATGGCTACACCTTC.

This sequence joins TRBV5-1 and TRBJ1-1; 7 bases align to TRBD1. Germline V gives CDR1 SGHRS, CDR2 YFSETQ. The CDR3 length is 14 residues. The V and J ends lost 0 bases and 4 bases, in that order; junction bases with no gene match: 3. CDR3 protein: CASSLDRGGTEAFF. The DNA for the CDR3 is TGCGCCAGCAGCTTGGACAGGGGAGGCACTGAAGCTTTCTTT.

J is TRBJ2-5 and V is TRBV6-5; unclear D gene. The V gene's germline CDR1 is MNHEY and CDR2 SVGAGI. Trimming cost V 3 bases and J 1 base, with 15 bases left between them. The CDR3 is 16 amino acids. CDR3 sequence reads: CASSYNSLSFQETQYF. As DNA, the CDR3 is TGTGCCAGCAGTTATAATAGCCTTAGTTTCCAAGAGACCCAGTACTTC.

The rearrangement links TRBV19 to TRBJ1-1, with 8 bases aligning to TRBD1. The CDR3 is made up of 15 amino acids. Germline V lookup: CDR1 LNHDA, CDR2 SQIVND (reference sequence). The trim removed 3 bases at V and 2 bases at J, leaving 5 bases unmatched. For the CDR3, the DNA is TGTGCCAGTAGTATTTACAGGGGGGTAAACACTGAAGCTTTCTTT. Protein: CASSIYRGVNTEAFF.

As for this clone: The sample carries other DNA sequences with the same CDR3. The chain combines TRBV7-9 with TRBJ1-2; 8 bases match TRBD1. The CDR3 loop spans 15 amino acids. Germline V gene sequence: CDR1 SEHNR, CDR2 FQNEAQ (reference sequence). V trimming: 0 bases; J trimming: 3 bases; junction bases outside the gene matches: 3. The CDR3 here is CASSLATGVDYGYTF. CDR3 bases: TGTGCCAGCAGCTTAGCGACAGGGGTCGACTATGGCTACACCTTC.

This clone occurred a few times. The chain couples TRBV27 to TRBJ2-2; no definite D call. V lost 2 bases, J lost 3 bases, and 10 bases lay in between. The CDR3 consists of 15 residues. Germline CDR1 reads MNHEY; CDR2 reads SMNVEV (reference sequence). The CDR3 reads CASSLHSPYTGELFF. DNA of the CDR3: TGTGCCAGCAGTTTACACAGCCCTTACACCGGGGAGCTGTTTTTT.

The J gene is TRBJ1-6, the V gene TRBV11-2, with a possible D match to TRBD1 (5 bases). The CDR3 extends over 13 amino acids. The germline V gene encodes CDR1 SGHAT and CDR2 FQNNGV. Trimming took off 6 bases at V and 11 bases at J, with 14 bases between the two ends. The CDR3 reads CASRYDKGTPLHF. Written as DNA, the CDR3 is TGTGCCAGCAGATACGACAAGGGGACACCCCTCCACTTT.

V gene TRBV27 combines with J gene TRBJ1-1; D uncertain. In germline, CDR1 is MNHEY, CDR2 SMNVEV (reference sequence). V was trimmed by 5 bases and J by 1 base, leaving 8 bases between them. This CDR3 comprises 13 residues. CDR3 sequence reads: CASSRTRNTEAFF. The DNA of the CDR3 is TGTGCCAGCAGTAGGACTCGGAACACTGAAGCTTTCTTT.

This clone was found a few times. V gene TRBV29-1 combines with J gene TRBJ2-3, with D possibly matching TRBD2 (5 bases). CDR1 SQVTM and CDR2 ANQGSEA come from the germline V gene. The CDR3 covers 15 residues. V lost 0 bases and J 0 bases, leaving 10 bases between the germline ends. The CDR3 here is CSVEDHRDSTDTQYF. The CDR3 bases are TGCAGCGTTGAAGATCACCGGGATAGCACAGATACGCAGTATTTT.